This TCR beta chain was captured by sequencing in a study of blood T cell repertoires in COVID-19. Whole-study context: The cDNA or gDNA used as material had been derived from T cells, B-cell-depleted T cells, or PBMCs.

Trimming took 6 bases from V and 2 from J; bases not matched to a gene: 3. This CDR3 spans 14 amino acids. Germline V gene sequence: CDR1 MNHNY, CDR2 SVGAGI (reference sequence). Followed longitudinally, the Seattle patients had been enrolled during active infection. Only in-frame clones appear in the TCRdb table, and some are missing; sequencing was by immunoSEQ multiplex PCR. The data hold tens of thousands of clones, with 89% observed a single time. Input material: peripheral blood. The genes are TRBV6-6 and TRBJ2-3, with 9 bases matching TRBD1. The source is a man over 45 with COVID-19, enrolled during active disease. This chain's CDR3 is CASRTGGNTDTQYF. DNA for the CDR3: TGTGCCAGCAGGACAGGGGGAAACACAGATACGCAGTATTTT.